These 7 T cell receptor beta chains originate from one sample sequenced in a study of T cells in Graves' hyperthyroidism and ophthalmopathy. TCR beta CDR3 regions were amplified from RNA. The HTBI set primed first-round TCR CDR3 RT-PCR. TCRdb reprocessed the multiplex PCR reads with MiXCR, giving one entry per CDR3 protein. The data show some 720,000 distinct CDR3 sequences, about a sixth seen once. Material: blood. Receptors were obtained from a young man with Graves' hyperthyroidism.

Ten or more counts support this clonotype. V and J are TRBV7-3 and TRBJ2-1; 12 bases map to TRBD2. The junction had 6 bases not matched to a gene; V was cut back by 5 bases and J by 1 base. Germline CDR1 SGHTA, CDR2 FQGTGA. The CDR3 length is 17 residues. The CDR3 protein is CASSPRTSGTSYNEQFF. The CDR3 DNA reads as TGTGCCAGCAGCCCGCGGACTAGCGGGACGTCCTACAATGAGCAGTTCTTC.

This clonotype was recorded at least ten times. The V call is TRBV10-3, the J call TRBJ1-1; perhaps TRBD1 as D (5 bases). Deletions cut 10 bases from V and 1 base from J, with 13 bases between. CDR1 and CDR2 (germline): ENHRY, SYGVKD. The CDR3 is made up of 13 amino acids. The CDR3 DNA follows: TGTGCCACCTCGTTAACAGGGAACACTGAAGCTTTCTTT. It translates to CATSLTGNTEAFF.

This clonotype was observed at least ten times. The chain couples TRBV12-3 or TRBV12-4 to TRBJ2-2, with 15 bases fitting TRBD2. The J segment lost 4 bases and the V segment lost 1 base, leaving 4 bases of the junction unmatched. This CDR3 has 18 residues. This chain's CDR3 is CASSLERGLAGGTGELFF. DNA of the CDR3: TGTGCCAGCAGTTTAGAACGGGGACTAGCGGGAGGCACCGGGGAGCTGTTTTTT.

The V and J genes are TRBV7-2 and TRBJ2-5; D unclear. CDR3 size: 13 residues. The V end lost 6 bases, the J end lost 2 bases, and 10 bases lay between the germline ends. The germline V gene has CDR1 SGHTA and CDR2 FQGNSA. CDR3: CASRYREQETQYF. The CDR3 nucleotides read TGTGCCAGCAGGTACAGAGAACAAGAGACCCAGTACTTC. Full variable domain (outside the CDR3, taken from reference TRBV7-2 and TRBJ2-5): GAGVSQSPSNKVTEKGKDVELRCDPISGHTALYWYRQSLGQGLEFLIYFQGNSAPDKSGLPSDRFSAERTGGSVSTLTIQRTQQEDSAVYLCASRYREQETQYFGPGTRLLVL.

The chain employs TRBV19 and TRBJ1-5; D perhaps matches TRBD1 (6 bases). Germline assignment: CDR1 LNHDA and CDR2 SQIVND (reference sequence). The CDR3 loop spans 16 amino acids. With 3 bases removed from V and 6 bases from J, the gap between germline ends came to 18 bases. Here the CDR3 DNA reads TGTGCCAGTAGTATGTTCTGGGGGGCCGGGGCTCAGCCCCAGCATTTT. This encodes CASSMFWGAGAQPQHF.

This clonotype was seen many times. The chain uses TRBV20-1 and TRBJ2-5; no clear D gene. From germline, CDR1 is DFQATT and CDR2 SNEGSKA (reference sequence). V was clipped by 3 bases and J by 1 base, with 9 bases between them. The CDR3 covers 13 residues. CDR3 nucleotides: TGCAGTGCTAGCGTCACCGGCCAAGAGACCCAGTACTTC. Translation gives CSASVTGQETQYF.

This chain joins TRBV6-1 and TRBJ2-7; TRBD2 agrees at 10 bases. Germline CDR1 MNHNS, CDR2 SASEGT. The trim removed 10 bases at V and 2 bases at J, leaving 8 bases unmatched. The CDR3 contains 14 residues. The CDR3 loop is CATSLAGDTYEQYF. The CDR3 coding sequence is TGTGCCACCTCCCTAGCGGGAGATACCTACGAGCAGTACTTC.